This TCR beta chain was captured by sequencing in a study of cytomegalovirus exposure and HLA in healthy donors. The count of this clone is one. 13 Jbeta primers and 60 Vbeta primers were used for the PCR. Generated by immunoSEQ multiplex PCR, the TCRdb table keeps only in-frame clones and is missing some. The table includes some 90,000 clones, over 70% detected once. Trimming at V came to 6 bases and at J to 0 bases, leaving 11 bases not matched to a gene. The germline gives CDR1 MGHRA, CDR2 YSYEKL. The CDR3 loop spans 16 amino acids. The genes are TRBV4-1 and TRBJ2-7; 7 bases align to TRBD1. The TCR comes from a woman aged 45-65 years in good health and CMV-seropositive. The source material was PBMCs. CDR3 sequence: CASSPTGTAISYEQYV. CDR3 coding DNA: TGCGCCAGCAGTCCCACCGGGACAGCGATCTCCTACGAGCAGTACGTC.